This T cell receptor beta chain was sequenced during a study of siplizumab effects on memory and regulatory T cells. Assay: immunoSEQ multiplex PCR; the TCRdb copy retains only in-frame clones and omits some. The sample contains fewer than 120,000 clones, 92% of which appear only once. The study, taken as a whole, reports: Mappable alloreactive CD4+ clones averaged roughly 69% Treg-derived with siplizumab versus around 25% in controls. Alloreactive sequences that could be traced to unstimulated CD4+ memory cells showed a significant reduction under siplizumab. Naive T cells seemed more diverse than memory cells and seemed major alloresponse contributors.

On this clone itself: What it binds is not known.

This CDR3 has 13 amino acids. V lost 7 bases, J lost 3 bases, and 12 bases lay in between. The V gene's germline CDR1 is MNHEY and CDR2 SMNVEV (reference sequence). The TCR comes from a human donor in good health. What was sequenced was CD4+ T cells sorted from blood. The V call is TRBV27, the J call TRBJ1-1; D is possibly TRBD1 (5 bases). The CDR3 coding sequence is TGTGCCAGCAATCCGGGACCCTACACTGAAGCTTTCTTT. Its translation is CASNPGPYTEAFF.